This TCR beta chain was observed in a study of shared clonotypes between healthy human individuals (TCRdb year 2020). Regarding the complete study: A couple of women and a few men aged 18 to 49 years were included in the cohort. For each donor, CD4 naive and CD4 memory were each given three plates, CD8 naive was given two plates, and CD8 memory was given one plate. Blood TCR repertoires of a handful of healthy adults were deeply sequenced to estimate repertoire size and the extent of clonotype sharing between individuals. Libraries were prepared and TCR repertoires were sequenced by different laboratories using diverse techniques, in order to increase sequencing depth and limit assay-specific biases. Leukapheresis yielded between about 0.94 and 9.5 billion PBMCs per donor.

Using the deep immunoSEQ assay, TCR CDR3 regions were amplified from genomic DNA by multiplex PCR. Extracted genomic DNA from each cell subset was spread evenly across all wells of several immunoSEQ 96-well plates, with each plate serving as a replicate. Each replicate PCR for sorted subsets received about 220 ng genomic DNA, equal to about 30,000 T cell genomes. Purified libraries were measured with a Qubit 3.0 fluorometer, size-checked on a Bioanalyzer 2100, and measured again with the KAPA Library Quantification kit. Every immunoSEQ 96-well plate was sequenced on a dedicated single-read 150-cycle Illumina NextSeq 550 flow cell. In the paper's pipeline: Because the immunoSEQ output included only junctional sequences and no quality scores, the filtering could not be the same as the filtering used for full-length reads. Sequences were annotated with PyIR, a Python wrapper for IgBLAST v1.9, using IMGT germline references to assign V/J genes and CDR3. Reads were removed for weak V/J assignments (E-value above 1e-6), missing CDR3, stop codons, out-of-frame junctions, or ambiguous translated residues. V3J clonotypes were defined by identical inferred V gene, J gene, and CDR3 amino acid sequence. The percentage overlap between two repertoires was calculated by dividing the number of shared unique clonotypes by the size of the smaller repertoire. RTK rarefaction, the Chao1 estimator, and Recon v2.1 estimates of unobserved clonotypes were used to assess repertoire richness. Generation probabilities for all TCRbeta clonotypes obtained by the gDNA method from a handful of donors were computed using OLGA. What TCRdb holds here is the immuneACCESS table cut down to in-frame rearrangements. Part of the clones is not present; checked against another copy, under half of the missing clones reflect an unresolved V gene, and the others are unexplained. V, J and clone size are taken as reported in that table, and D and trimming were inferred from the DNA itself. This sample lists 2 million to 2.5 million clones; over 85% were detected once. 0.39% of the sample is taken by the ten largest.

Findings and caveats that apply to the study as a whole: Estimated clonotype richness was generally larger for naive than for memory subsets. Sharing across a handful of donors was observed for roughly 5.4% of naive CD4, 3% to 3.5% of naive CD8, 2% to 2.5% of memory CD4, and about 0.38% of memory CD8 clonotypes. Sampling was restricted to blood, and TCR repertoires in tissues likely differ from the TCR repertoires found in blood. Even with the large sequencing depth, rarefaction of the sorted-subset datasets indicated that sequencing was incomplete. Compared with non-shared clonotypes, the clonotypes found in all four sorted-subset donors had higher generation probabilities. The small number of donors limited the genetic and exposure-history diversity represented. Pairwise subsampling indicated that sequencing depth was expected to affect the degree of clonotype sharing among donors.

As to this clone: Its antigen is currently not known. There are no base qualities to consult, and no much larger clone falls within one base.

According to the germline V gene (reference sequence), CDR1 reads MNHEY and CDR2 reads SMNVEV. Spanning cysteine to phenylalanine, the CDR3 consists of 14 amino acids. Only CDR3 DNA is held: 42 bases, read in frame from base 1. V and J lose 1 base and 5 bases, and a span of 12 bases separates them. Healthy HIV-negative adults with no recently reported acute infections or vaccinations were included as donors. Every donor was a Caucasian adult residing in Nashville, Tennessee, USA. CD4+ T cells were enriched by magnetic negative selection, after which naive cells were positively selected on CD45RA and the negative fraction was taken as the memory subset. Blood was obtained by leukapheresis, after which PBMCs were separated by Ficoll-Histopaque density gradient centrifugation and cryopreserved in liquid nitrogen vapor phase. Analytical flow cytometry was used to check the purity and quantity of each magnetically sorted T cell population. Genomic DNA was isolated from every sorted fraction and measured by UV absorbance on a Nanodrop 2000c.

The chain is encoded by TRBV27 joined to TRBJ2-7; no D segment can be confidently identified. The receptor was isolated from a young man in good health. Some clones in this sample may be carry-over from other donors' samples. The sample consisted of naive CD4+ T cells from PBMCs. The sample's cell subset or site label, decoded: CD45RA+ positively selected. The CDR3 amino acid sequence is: CASSLYGTRDEQYF. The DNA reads TGTGCCAGCAGTTTATATGGCACCCGGGACGAGCAGTACTTC.